This record covers a single TCR beta chain. Its specificity is not known. The CDR3 extends over 15 amino acids. The germline V gene has CDR1 LNHNV and CDR2 YYDKDF (reference sequence). V shed 3 bases and J shed 7 bases, with 18 bases lying between them. Data came from immunoSEQ multiplex PCR; TCRdb stores just in-frame clones and leaves some out. Here the sample spans under 45,000 clones, roughly 83% being singletons. The data originate from a study of T cells in localized non-small cell lung cancer. Whole-study findings and limits: Adjacent lung exhibited a median of 57 among the 100 most abundant tumor clones.

This sequence originates from a man aged 35 to 69 with stage II lung adenocarcinoma. This chain connects TRBV15 to TRBJ1-2; D gene unclear. Sample: PBMCs, taken before any cancer treatment. CDR3 region: CATSSKTGLVGGYTF. The CDR3 region has the DNA TGTGCCACCAGCAGCAAGACTGGGCTTGTAGGTGGCTACACCTTC.